The 21 T cell receptor beta chains below come from one sample, sequenced in a study of cytomegalovirus exposure and HLA in healthy donors (dated by TCRdb to about 2017). Libraries came from the immunoSEQ multiplex PCR assay. The multiplex PCR relied on a mix of 60 forward primers for TCR Vbeta segments and 13 reverse primers for TCR Jbeta segments. The immuneACCESS repertoire file appears here via TCRdb, limited to in-frame rearrangements. These files lack a portion of the clones; in checked studies, under half of the deficit traces to unresolved V genes, and the cause of the others is not known. This sample comprises more than 85,000 clones, around 84% of them detected only once. The biggest ten clones account for 1% to 1.5% of the sample. Source material: PBMCs. The receptors were sampled from a woman aged 25 to 39 in good health and CMV-seronegative.

CDR3 in amino acids: CASSLVSWGQRDQETQYF. CDR3 DNA sequence: TGTGCCAGCAGCTTAGTTTCATGGGGACAGAGGGACCAAGAGACCCAGTACTTC. This chain links TRBV7-7 with TRBJ2-5; 7 positions agree with TRBD1. J was trimmed by 0 bases and V by 1 base; bases with no gene match: 11. Germline CDR1 reads SSHAT; CDR2 reads FNYEAQ (reference sequence). CDR3 length: 18 amino acids. The full variable domain, completed using reference TRBV7-7 and TRBJ2-5, is GAGVSQSPRYKVTKRGQDVTLRCDPISSHATLYWYQQALGQGPEFLTYFNYEAQPDKSGLPSDRFSAERPEGSISTLTIQRTEQRDSAMYRCASSLVSWGQRDQETQYFGPGTRLLVL.

The chain is built from TRBV18 and TRBJ1-5; D perhaps matches TRBD1 (6 bases). V lost 6 bases and J 2 bases, leaving 17 bases between the germline ends. There are 16 residues in the CDR3. Germline CDR1 and CDR2: KGHSH and LQKENI. CDR3 bases: TGTGCCAGCTCCCGACAGGATGGCACGGGCAATCAGCCCCAGCATTTT. Encoded protein: CASSRQDGTGNQPQHF.

The chain uses TRBV15 and TRBJ2-7; TRBD1 agrees at 8 bases. V dropped 5 bases and J dropped 0; count of bases not matched to a gene: 9. Per the germline V gene, CDR1 is LNHNV and CDR2 is YYDKDF (reference sequence). The CDR3 totals 16 residues. DNA for the CDR3: TGTGCCACCAGCGGACCGGACAGGGTCAGCTCCTACGAGCAGTACTTC. This sequence encodes CATSGPDRVSSYEQYF. Full variable domain (rest looked up from reference TRBV15 and TRBJ2-7): DAMVIQNPRYQVTQFGKPVTLSCSQTLNHNVMYWYQQKSSQAPKLLFHYYDKDFNNEADTPDNFQSRRPNTSFCFLDIRSPGLGDTAMYLCATSGPDRVSSYEQYFGPGTRLTVT.

A few counts support this clone. The chain joins TRBV9 to TRBJ1-5, with D perhaps TRBD1 (5 bases). V was pared by 5 bases and J by 6 bases, with 15 bases between. Germline CDR1 reads SGDLS; CDR2 reads YYNGEE. This CDR3 is built from 14 residues. CDR3 amino acids: CASSTGSGIQPQHF. In DNA, the CDR3 is TGTGCCAGCAGTACCGGATCAGGGATTCAGCCCCAGCATTTT.

The genes are TRBV6-1 and TRBJ1-1, with D tentatively TRBD1 (6 bases). The CDR3 consists of 13 residues. Germline assignment: CDR1 MNHNS and CDR2 SASEGT. Trimming cost V 8 bases and J 5 bases, with 15 bases left between them. The CDR3 region has the DNA TGTGCCAGCCGACGCGGGGGCTGGACTGAAGCTTTCTTT. Its translation: CASRRGGWTEAFF.

V usage is TRBV7-2 and J usage is TRBJ2-7, with D tentatively TRBD1 (6 bases). The CDR3 is 13 residues long. V was pared by 9 bases and J by 5 bases, with 17 bases between. Germline values: CDR1 SGHTA, CDR2 FQGNSA. Written as DNA, the CDR3 is TGTGCCAGTGATGCAGGGGTAGGAAACGAGCAGTACTTC. As protein: CASDAGVGNEQYF.

This clone was counted only a few times. The chain links TRBV11-3 to TRBJ2-7, with TRBD2 matching over 9 bases. The V and J ends lost 5 bases and 3 bases, in that order; junction bases with no gene match: 8. The CDR3 is made up of 15 amino acids. Germline lookup yields CDR1 SGHNT and CDR2 YENEEA. The DNA of the CDR3 is TGTGCCAGCAGCCCAGGACTAGCGAGAGACTACGAGCAGTACTTC. It yields the protein CASSPGLARDYEQYF.

This clone was counted once. V is TRBV6-4 and J is TRBJ2-2; TRBD2 might be the D (6 bases). The CDR3 has 14 amino acids. Between the trimmed V and J ends, which lost 6 bases and 4 bases, there was a span of 12 bases. Germline lookup yields CDR1 MRHNA and CDR2 SNTAGT. Here the CDR3 DNA reads TGTGCCAGCAGAGTAGCGGAAGCCACCGGGGAGCTGTTTTTT. This encodes CASRVAEATGELFF.

The chain is built from TRBV18 and TRBJ1-5; D ambiguous. This CDR3 is 14 amino acids long. The V end lost 3 bases, the J end lost 0 bases, and 6 bases lay between the germline ends. The germline V gene encodes CDR1 KGHSH and CDR2 LQKENI. CDR3 protein: CASSPSISNQPQHF. CDR3 coding DNA: TGTGCCAGCTCACCGAGCATTAGCAATCAGCCCCAGCATTTT.

V gene TRBV9 combines with J gene TRBJ2-1, with 7 bases lining up with TRBD2. CDR1 SGDLS and CDR2 YYNGEE come from the germline V gene. The CDR3 is made up of 15 amino acids. V was clipped by 6 bases and J by 1 base; unmatched bases: 7. CDR3 sequence (DNA): TGTGCCAGCACCACGGGAGGTATTTCCTACAATGAGCAGTTCTTC. It translates to CASTTGGISYNEQFF.

The chain is built from TRBV28 and TRBJ2-3; 14 nucleotides match TRBD2. V lost 6 bases and J lost 1; bases outside the gene matches: 3. Per the germline V gene, CDR1 is MDHEN and CDR2 is SYDVKM. The CDR3 extends over 16 amino acids. In DNA, the CDR3 is TGTGCCAGCAGATCGGGACTAGCGGGGGGCACAGATACGCAGTATTTT. This translates into CASRSGLAGGTDTQYF.

The chain carries TRBV6-5 and TRBJ2-7; 10 nucleotides align to TRBD2. The CDR3 runs to 15 residues. Germline values: CDR1 MNHEY, CDR2 SVGAGI. J was trimmed by 6 bases and V by 2 bases; bases with no gene match: 7. The CDR3 region has the DNA TGTGCCAGCAGTTACCAATTAGCGGGAGGTAGCGAGCAGTACTTC. The encoded protein is CASSYQLAGGSEQYF.

This clone has only one observation. The chain is built from TRBV4-3 and TRBJ2-2, with a weak D call TRBD2 (6 bases). The V end lost 1 base, the J end lost 5 bases, and 8 bases lay between the germline ends. The CDR3 consists of 14 residues. The germline V gene encodes CDR1 LGHNA and CDR2 YSLEER. The CDR3 is CASSQGRDTGELFF. Written as DNA, the CDR3 is TGCGCCAGCAGCCAAGGGCGGGATACCGGGGAGCTGTTTTTT.

J is TRBJ2-1 and V is TRBV2; 9 nucleotides match TRBD2. The V segment lost 2 bases and the J segment 6 bases; nucleotides outside the gene matches: 5. The CDR3 contains 15 residues. The germline gives CDR1 SNHLY, CDR2 FYNNEI. Written as DNA, the CDR3 is TGTGCCAGCAGTGAATCTAGCGGGAATAGCAATGAGCAGTTCTTC. It yields the protein CASSESSGNSNEQFF.

The chain has TRBV10-3 and TRBJ1-2, with unresolved D. The CDR3 is 18 amino acids. The germline V gene encodes CDR1 ENHRY and CDR2 SYGVKD. The V end lost 2 bases, the J end lost 0 bases, and 19 bases lay between the germline ends. For the CDR3, the DNA is TGTGCCATCAGTGAGCCGGAGGACTCCCGCCTAGCTAACTATGGCTACACCTTC. Translating gives CAISEPEDSRLANYGYTF.

The chain couples TRBV7-9 to TRBJ2-5, with D perhaps TRBD2 (6 bases). V was clipped by 5 bases and J by 2 bases, with 9 bases between them. The CDR3 spans 13 residues. Looked up from germline, CDR1 is SEHNR and CDR2 is FQNEAQ (reference sequence). The CDR3 DNA reads TGTGCCAGCAGCCCGGGAGTTCAAGAGACCCAGTACTTC. It is translated as CASSPGVQETQYF.

The chain links TRBV10-3 to TRBJ2-2; D remains unclear. Germline loops: CDR1 ENHRY, CDR2 SYGVKD. The CDR3 runs to 13 residues. Trimming took off 3 bases at V and 6 bases at J, with 8 bases between the two ends. The CDR3 region has the DNA TGTGCCATCAGTGAATCCGGGTCCGGGGAGCTGTTTTTT. Amino acid sequence: CAISESGSGELFF.

This clone was recorded only once. This sequence joins TRBV7-2 and TRBJ2-1; 9 bases agree with TRBD2. J gave up 5 bases and V 4 bases, and 9 bases lay outside the gene matches. The CDR3 extends over 16 amino acids. Germline assignment: CDR1 SGHTA and CDR2 FQGNSA. DNA for the CDR3: TGTGCCAGCAGCTACGGGGTGCTAGCGGGGAACAATGAGCAGTTCTTC. Amino acids: CASSYGVLAGNNEQFF. Variable domain in full (rest from reference TRBV7-2 and TRBJ2-1): GAGVSQSPSNKVTEKGKDVELRCDPISGHTALYWYRQSLGQGLEFLIYFQGNSAPDKSGLPSDRFSAERTGGSVSTLTIQRTQQEDSAVYLCASSYGVLAGNNEQFFGPGTRLTVL.

The chain is built from TRBV18 and TRBJ2-7, with D unclear. Trimming removed 3 bases at V and 6 bases at J, with 12 bases between. The CDR3 sequence is 13 residues long. Germline CDR1 KGHSH, CDR2 LQKENI. DNA of the CDR3: TGTGCCAGCTCACCTCCCCTCTCCCGCGAGCAGTACTTC. Its protein product is CASSPPLSREQYF.

The CDR3 is CASTGQGYQPQHF. In DNA, the CDR3 is TGTGCCAGCACCGGACAGGGCTATCAGCCCCAGCATTTT. V usage is TRBV28 and J usage is TRBJ1-5; 8 bases map to TRBD1. Per germline, CDR1 MDHEN and CDR2 SYDVKM. V was clipped by 7 bases and J by 5 bases; unmatched bases: 4. The CDR3 sequence is 13 residues long.

The chain couples TRBV10-2 to TRBJ1-1, with 10 bases fitting TRBD1. With V trimmed by 6 bases and J by 8 bases, 6 bases remained unmatched. Germline-derived CDR1 and CDR2 are WSHSY and SAAADI. The CDR3 runs 13 residues. In DNA form, the CDR3 reads TGCGCCAGCAGGGGGACAGGGGCTGGCGAAGCTTTCTTT. This codes for CASRGTGAGEAFF.